The 22 T cell receptor beta chains below were found in one sample sequenced in a study of technical replicates of blood from a few donors (dated by TCRdb to the late 2010s). Library preparation was by the immunoSEQ multiplex PCR assay. Here the immuneACCESS table is served through TCRdb, limited to in-frame sequences with V and J called. Missing clones are a known gap in these copies; in checked studies unresolved V genes cover under half, and the rest lacks a known reason. In this sample the table shows approximately 76,000 clones, roughly 90% of which occur a single time. The ten largest clones represent about 0.25% of the sample. Sequencing used T cells isolated from PBMCs. The source is a human donor in good health.

The V call is TRBV5-1, the J call TRBJ2-1; no reliable D call. The V end was cut by 0 bases, the J end by 6 bases, with 7 bases between. Germline V gene data show CDR1 as SGHRS and CDR2 as YFSETQ. The CDR3 is 13 amino acids. CDR3 in amino acids: CASSLGLSNEQFF. For the CDR3, the DNA is TGCGCCAGCAGCTTGGGACTTTCCAATGAGCAGTTCTTC.

This clone showed up just once. The chain is built from TRBV4-2 and TRBJ2-5, with D tentatively TRBD1 (5 bases). Trimming pared 4 bases from V and 5 bases from J, leaving 17 bases between. CDR1 is LGHNA, CDR2 YNFKEQ, per germline. The CDR3 sequence is 15 residues long. Written as DNA, the CDR3 is TGTGCCAGCAGCCCCCACCGTACAGGTGAGGAGACCCAGTACTTC. Protein sequence: CASSPHRTGEETQYF.

This clone appeared a few times. The gene calls are TRBV19 and TRBJ1-5; D call uncertain. This CDR3 has 13 residues. Trimming stripped 5 bases from V and 2 bases from J, with 7 bases between. Per germline, CDR1 LNHDA and CDR2 SQIVND (reference sequence). The CDR3 DNA follows: TGTGCCAGTAGTGCGCAGGGCAATCAGCCCCAGCATTTT. Translating gives CASSAQGNQPQHF.

The V gene is TRBV27, the J gene TRBJ2-7; 8 positions match TRBD2. V was pared by 2 bases and J by 6 bases, with 12 bases of the junction left unmatched. CDR1 and CDR2 (germline): MNHEY, SMNVEV (reference sequence). This CDR3 comprises 16 residues. The CDR3 DNA reads TGTGCCAGCAGTTTAAGCGCGGGAGGTTTCCCCCTCGAGCAGTACTTC. It translates to CASSLSAGGFPLEQYF.

The genes are TRBV10-3 and TRBJ2-1; 10 bases match TRBD2. V dropped 9 bases and J dropped 6; count of bases not matched to a gene: 14. The germline gives CDR1 ENHRY, CDR2 SYGVKD. The CDR3 runs to 16 residues. CDR3 in amino acids: CAISIAGGGGANEQFF. CDR3 nucleotides: TGTGCCATTTCCATAGCGGGAGGTGGTGGGGCCAATGAGCAGTTCTTC.

V and J are TRBV7-6 and TRBJ1-1; D not resolved. V lost 1 base to trimming and J lost 2 bases, with 11 bases between them. The CDR3 length is 15 residues. Germline V gives CDR1 SGHVS, CDR2 FNYEAQ. This chain's CDR3 is CASSLESPGNTEAFF. CDR3 nucleotides: TGTGCCAGCAGCTTAGAGAGTCCAGGAAACACTGAAGCTTTCTTT.

As to this clone: At one end, the junction sequence differs from germline, possibly due to a read error. The J gene is TRBJ2-5, the V gene TRBV20-1; D is perhaps TRBD1 (5 bases). CDR1 and CDR2 (germline): DFQATT, SNEGSKA (reference sequence). CDR3 length: 11 residues. CDR3 coding DNA: TGTGGGCTAGGGGATCAAGAGACCCAGTACTTC. Translating it yields CGLGDQETQYF.

V usage is TRBV7-6 and J usage is TRBJ2-5, with 8 nucleotides matching TRBD1. The J segment lost 1 base and the V segment lost 5 bases, leaving 6 bases of the junction unmatched. Per the germline V gene, CDR1 is SGHVS and CDR2 is FNYEAQ. The CDR3 runs 15 residues. In DNA, the CDR3 is TGTGCCAGCAGCCGACGAACAGGGGGCCAAGAGACCCAGTACTTC. It yields the protein CASSRRTGGQETQYF.

The J gene is TRBJ1-1, the V gene TRBV7-9, with a weak D call TRBD1 (6 bases). The germline V gene has CDR1 SEHNR and CDR2 FQNEAQ (reference sequence). V was trimmed by 3 bases and J by 0 bases, leaving 8 bases between them. The CDR3 has 14 residues. The CDR3 is CASSFRGMNTEAFF. Here the CDR3 DNA reads TGTGCCAGCAGCTTCAGGGGCATGAACACTGAAGCTTTCTTT.

The chain employs TRBV13 and TRBJ1-4, with D possibly matching TRBD1 (5 bases). The CDR3 has 16 amino acids. Germline V gene sequence: CDR1 PRHDT, CDR2 FYEKMQ (reference sequence). V lost 4 bases and J 5 bases, leaving 17 bases between the germline ends. DNA for the CDR3: TGTGCCAGCAGCTCACTTCTCGGGGGGTTCAATGAAAAACTGTTTTTT. This translates into CASSSLLGGFNEKLFF.

This clone was observed a handful of times. The V call is TRBV20-1, the J call TRBJ2-5; 7 positions match TRBD2. The length of the CDR3 is 11 residues. Germline V gives CDR1 DFQATT, CDR2 SNEGSKA (reference sequence). Written as DNA, the CDR3 is TGCAAGCTAGCGGAACAAGAGACCCAGTACTTC. This encodes CKLAEQETQYF.

This chain uses TRBV11-2 with TRBJ2-1; TRBD2 matches at 9 bases. The V and J ends lost 7 bases and 4 bases, in that order; junction bases with no gene match: 14. The CDR3 extends over 17 amino acids. CDR1 SGHAT and CDR2 FQNNGV come from the germline V gene. The CDR3 bases are TGTGCCAGCACCAAGCAAATGGGCGGGGGGGCTTACAATGAGCAGTTCTTC. Encoded protein: CASTKQMGGGAYNEQFF.

The V gene is TRBV19, the J gene TRBJ1-2; D possibly corresponds to TRBD1 (6 bases). The ends were cut back, 1 base at V and 4 bases at J, with 16 bases in the middle. The CDR3 length is 16 residues. Germline assignment: CDR1 LNHDA and CDR2 SQIVND (reference sequence). The DNA of the CDR3 is TGTGCCAGTAGTATAGGGCCGGGGGGCCGCTCCTATGGCTACACCTTC. Translating gives CASSIGPGGRSYGYTF.

V is TRBV9 and J is TRBJ2-2, with TRBD2 matching 12 bases. J was trimmed by 5 bases and V by 1 base; bases with no gene match: 3. The germline gives CDR1 SGDLS, CDR2 YYNGEE. The CDR3 runs 16 residues. CDR3 nucleotides: TGTGCCAGCAGCGTAAGGACTAGCGGGATGACCGGGGAGCTGTTTTTT. Translation: CASSVRTSGMTGELFF.

The J gene is TRBJ2-7, the V gene TRBV2; 9 bases fit TRBD1. V shed 4 bases and J 2 bases; nucleotides not matched to a gene: 6. Looked up from germline, CDR1 is SNHLY and CDR2 is FYNNEI. This CDR3 is 15 amino acids long. The CDR3 DNA follows: TGTGCCAGCAGTGTCGACAGGGGGTCGGCCTACGAGCAGTACTTC. Protein product: CASSVDRGSAYEQYF.

This rearrangement joins TRBV6-1 to TRBJ1-3, with D perhaps TRBD1 (6 bases). The CDR3 is 16 residues long. CDR1 MNHNS and CDR2 SASEGT come from the germline V gene. V was clipped by 2 bases and J by 0 bases, with 11 bases between them. In DNA, the CDR3 is TGTGCCAGCAGTGAATTCGACAGGCACTCTGGAAACACCATATATTTT. This translates into CASSEFDRHSGNTIYF.

The chain has TRBV13 and TRBJ2-3; D not certain. The V end was cut by 5 bases, the J end by 4 bases, with 7 bases between. The CDR3 consists of 12 residues. Germline V gene data show CDR1 as PRHDT and CDR2 as FYEKMQ (reference sequence). CDR3 coding DNA: TGTGCCAGCAGCCTGATAGCAGATACGCAGTATTTT. It specifies CASSLIADTQYF.

The J gene is TRBJ2-7, the V gene TRBV6-5; D gene unclear. From germline, CDR1 is MNHEY and CDR2 SVGAGI. V lost 4 bases to trimming and J lost 3 bases, with 16 bases between them. This CDR3 comprises 15 residues. The CDR3 DNA reads TGTGCCAGCAGTTCCCTCGACAATCCCGTCTACGAGCAGTACTTC. Amino acid sequence: CASSSLDNPVYEQYF.

The chain uses TRBV4-2 and TRBJ2-3; 8 bases agree with TRBD2. The J segment lost 4 bases and the V segment lost 0 bases, leaving 3 bases of the junction unmatched. The CDR3 contains 15 residues. Germline CDR1 and CDR2: LGHNA and YNFKEQ. In nucleotides, the CDR3 is TGTGCCAGCAGCCAAGAGCAGCGGGAGTCAGATACGCAGTATTTT. It codes for CASSQEQRESDTQYF.

The chain recombines TRBV19 with TRBJ2-3, with D possibly TRBD2 on 5 matching bases. CDR3 size: 12 residues. V lost 6 bases, J lost 6 bases, and 10 bases lay in between. Germline lookup yields CDR1 LNHDA and CDR2 SQIVND (reference sequence). This CDR3 reads CASRLGSDTQYF. As DNA, the CDR3 is TGTGCCAGTAGACTAGGGTCGGATACGCAGTATTTT.

V is TRBV6-6 and J is TRBJ2-1, with 7 nucleotides matching TRBD1. The CDR3 is 13 residues long. The ends lost 7 bases at V and 4 bases at J; junction bases unmatched: 4. Germline-derived CDR1 and CDR2 are MNHNY and SVGAGI (reference sequence). The CDR3 coding sequence is TGTGCCAGCACCCAGGGACAGTACAATGAGCAGTTCTTC. This sequence encodes CASTQGQYNEQFF.

The chain combines TRBV7-2 with TRBJ2-2; a weak D match, TRBD2 (5 bases). This CDR3 has 15 amino acids. The ends were cut back, 1 base at V and 5 bases at J, with 11 bases in the middle. Germline V gene sequence: CDR1 SGHTA, CDR2 FQGNSA. This CDR3 is CASSLVGGSTGELFF. The CDR3 nucleotides read TGTGCCAGCAGCTTAGTGGGCGGGTCTACCGGGGAGCTGTTTTTT. The full variable domain, with the rest looked up from reference TRBV7-2 and TRBJ2-2, is GAGVSQSPSNKVTEKGKDVELRCDPISGHTALYWYRQSLGQGLEFLIYFQGNSAPDKSGLPSDRFSAERTGGSVSTLTIQRTQQEDSAVYLCASSLVGGSTGELFFGEGSRLTVL.